What follows describes a single TCR beta chain. Its target is unknown. The entry originates in a study of metastatic and nonmetastatic thyroid tumors. Study as a whole: Where malignant and benign thyroid patients were concerned, repertoires were compared across blood and tumor or nodule tissue.

The CDR3 extends over 13 amino acids. Germline CDR1 and CDR2: MNHNS and SASEGT. Trimming removed 8 bases from V and 2 bases from J; junction bases left unmatched: 1. Per the study methods: A papillary thyroid cancer distant-metastasis classifier was built from CDR3 differences across clinicopathological groups. TCRdb reassembled clones from the PCR reads with MiXCR. The V and J calls shown here were made by TCRdb, not taken from the authors' results. The data hold fewer than 20,000 clones, with approximately 28% observed a single time. Until they underwent thyroid surgery, no patient had received any treatment. Findings and limits, study-wide: Within blood and tumor, benign nodules reportedly had significantly lower TCR beta diversity than malignant thyroid tumors did.

What was sequenced was tumor tissue. The receptor's source is a male donor with papillary thyroid cancer or a benign thyroid nodule (not recorded which). Some clones in this sample may be carry-over from other donors' samples. The J gene is TRBJ2-7, the V gene TRBV6-1; 12 bases align to TRBD1. The CDR3 sequence is CASRDRGPYEQYF. DNA of the CDR3: TGTGCCAGCCGGGACAGGGGGCCCTACGAGCAGTACTTC.